This TCR beta chain was identified during a study of blood T cell repertoires in COVID-19. Across the study: Sites across the United States, Italy and Spain contributed samples from acute and convalescent COVID-19. In each case, the material was cDNA or gDNA derived from T cells, B-cell-depleted T cells, or PBMCs.

Trimming took 2 bases from V and 6 from J, leaving 11 bases between them. The CDR3 loop spans 14 amino acids. Germline V gene lookup returns CDR1 MNHEY and CDR2 SVGEGT. Sequencing used immunoSEQ multiplex PCR; TCRdb keeps in-frame clones, though not all of them. The sample yields tens of thousands of clones, about 84% seen once. This sequence was found in a human donor in a cohort sampled during active COVID-19. The sample was peripheral blood. The chain combines TRBV6-2 or TRBV6-3 with TRBJ2-1; perhaps TRBD1 as D (6 bases). In nucleotides, the CDR3 is TGTGCCAGCAGTTACGGGGACACCTTCAATGAGCAGTTCTTC. Translating it yields CASSYGDTFNEQFF.